The 21 T cell receptor beta chains presented below share a single source sample, sequenced in a study of CXCR3-negative and CXCR3-positive naive CD8 T cells. Through 5' RACE with UMI labels, the TRB cDNA libraries were prepared. TCRdb reworked the 5' RACE reads into one entry per CDR3 protein, no DNA. The specimen's table records around 81,000 distinct CDR3 sequences. What was sequenced was naive CXCR3- CD8+ T cells from blood. Subset: CD45RO-CCR7+CD27+CD95- naive CD8+ T cells lacking CXCR3 (TNR3-). These receptors originate from a human donor in good health. Some clones in this sample may be carry-over from other donors' samples.

This chain links TRBV7-6 with TRBJ2-1; checking the TCRdb D call of TRBD2 is not possible without DNA. Germline assignment: CDR1 SGHVS and CDR2 FNYEAQ. This CDR3 is 19 amino acids long. The chain's CDR3 is CASSSSPGLADPGDNEQFF.

The CDR3 is CASSLKRGLDEQYF. The chain combines TRBV28 with TRBJ2-7. Germline V CDR1 and CDR2: MDHEN, SYDVKM. There are 14 residues in the CDR3.

The chain carries TRBV28 and TRBJ2-1; TCRdb's D call of TRBD1 is untestable without DNA. Germline CDR1 is MDHEN and CDR2 is SYDVKM. The CDR3 loop spans 15 amino acids. Here the CDR3 reads CASRAQGASYNEQFF.

V is TRBV7-9 and J is TRBJ2-7; TCRdb's D call of TRBD1 is untestable without DNA. In germline, CDR1 is SEHNR, CDR2 FQNEAQ (reference sequence). CDR3 length equals 19 residues. CDR3 loop: CASSLGPPEAVRGSNEQYF.

The chain carries TRBV7-3 and TRBJ2-2; no DNA is available, so the TRBD2 call from TCRdb remains unchecked. In germline, CDR1 is SGHTA, CDR2 FQGTGA. The CDR3 is 19 residues long. The CDR3 here is CASSLSGVPLAGNTGELFF.

The chain couples TRBV20-1 to TRBJ1-6; the TRBD1 assignment by TCRdb is unverifiable without DNA. The germline V gene has CDR1 DFQATT and CDR2 SNEGSKA (reference sequence). This CDR3 is 13 amino acids long. The chain's CDR3 is CSSGRGINSPLHF.

This chain uses TRBV20-1 with TRBJ2-3; TCRdb calls TRBD2, which cannot be checked without DNA. CDR1 is DFQATT and CDR2 is SNEGSKA in the germline V gene (reference sequence). The CDR3 is made up of 14 amino acids. The CDR3 loop reads CSAYWRRNTDTQYF.

V gene TRBV20-1 combines with J gene TRBJ2-3; without DNA, the TCRdb call of TRBD2 cannot be checked. Germline V gene sequence: CDR1 DFQATT, CDR2 SNEGSKA (reference sequence). The CDR3 extends over 18 amino acids. This CDR3 is CSARDFWLGLLHTDTQYF.

J is TRBJ2-7 and V is TRBV20-1; TCRdb's D gene call, TRBD1, goes unchecked for lack of DNA. This CDR3 contains 13 residues. Germline V CDR1 and CDR2: DFQATT, SNEGSKA (reference sequence). CDR3 amino acids: CSASGDRDYEQYF.

The V gene is TRBV28, the J gene TRBJ2-3; the TRBD2 assignment by TCRdb is unverifiable without DNA. The CDR3 consists of 15 residues. From germline, CDR1 is MDHEN and CDR2 SYDVKM. This chain's CDR3 is CASSPSVGPTDTQYF.

The chain carries TRBV29-1 and TRBJ2-3; without DNA, the TCRdb call of TRBD2 cannot be checked. The CDR3 covers 16 residues. Germline loops: CDR1 SQVTM, CDR2 ANQGSEA. The CDR3 spells CSVEFWKRDYTDTQYF.

V and J are TRBV10-1 and TRBJ1-5. CDR3 length: 13 amino acids. Germline lookup yields CDR1 WNHNN and CDR2 SYGVQD (reference sequence). The CDR3 sequence: CASRREPEQPQHF.

The CDR3 loop reads CASSPWTGGSGEQYF. The V gene is TRBV14, the J gene TRBJ2-7; TCRdb proposes TRBD1, but this gene call is untestable without DNA. This CDR3 is built from 15 residues. CDR1 and CDR2 from the germline V gene are SGHDN and FVKESK.

The chain employs TRBV7-9 and TRBJ2-7; TCRdb's D call of TRBD1 is untestable without DNA. Germline V CDR1 and CDR2: SEHNR, FQNEAQ (reference sequence). The CDR3 length is 14 residues. The CDR3 sequence is CASSLGTTGYEQYF.

The rearrangement links TRBV10-1 to TRBJ1-5. CDR1 and CDR2 (germline): WNHNN, SYGVQD (reference sequence). The CDR3 spans 13 residues. CDR3 amino acids: CASSESGSRPQHF.

The chain employs TRBV21-1 and TRBJ2-3; there is no DNA to check the TCRdb D call of TRBD2. TRBV21-1 is a pseudogene. The CDR3 is made up of 16 amino acids. The CDR3 sequence: CASNLPPAGEADTQYF.

Judged by frequency, this clonotype is medium-sized (0.01 to 0.1%). This chain joins TRBV7-3 and TRBJ2-1; TCRdb indicates TRBD2, and absent DNA this call remains unverified. CDR1 is SGHTA and CDR2 is FQGTGA in the germline V gene. CDR3 length equals 15 residues. CDR3 residues: CASSPSWQSYNEQFF.

This chain joins TRBV27 and TRBJ2-3; with no DNA, the TCRdb D assignment of TRBD1 cannot be verified. The CDR3 length is 12 residues. Germline CDR1 and CDR2: MNHEY and SMNVEV (reference sequence). This chain's CDR3 is CASSRVADTQYF.

The chain links TRBV29-1 to TRBJ2-1; TCRdb's D call of TRBD1 is untestable without DNA. Per germline, CDR1 SQVTM and CDR2 ANQGSEA. The CDR3 extends over 12 amino acids. Here the CDR3 reads CSVGQGGGEQFF.

The CDR3 is CASSWATSGGTDTQYF. The chain links TRBV28 to TRBJ2-3; without DNA, the TCRdb call of TRBD2 cannot be checked. This CDR3 comprises 16 residues. CDR1 and CDR2 from the germline V gene are MDHEN and SYDVKM.

The rearrangement uses TRBV28 and TRBJ2-3. The CDR3 covers 15 residues. CDR1 and CDR2 (germline): MDHEN, SYDVKM. The CDR3 loop reads CASSLSRDSTDTQYF.